Each of the 6 T cell receptor beta chains below was sequenced from the same sample in a study of blood T cells in healthy people across ages. Through a sample-barcoded 5' primer and a J-beta primer mix, a second PCR was run for roughly 7 to 11 cycles. TCRdb fed the 5' RACE reads into MiXCR, producing one record per CDR3 protein. The sample includes hundreds of thousands of distinct CDR3 sequences, approximately 52% of them seen just once. Sequencing was carried out using blood. The receptors were sampled from a woman of 80 years or more in good health.

The chain combines TRBV9 with TRBJ2-3, with 11 positions matching TRBD1. Germline CDR1 reads SGDLS; CDR2 reads YYNGEE. This CDR3 spans 15 amino acids. The V and J ends lost 0 bases and 10 bases, in that order; junction bases with no gene match: 7. The CDR3 nucleotides are TGTGCCAGCAGCGTAGGGACAGGGGGCGGTGATGCGCAGTATTTT. It translates to CASSVGTGGGDAQYF.

This clonotype was found once. This chain joins TRBV13 and TRBJ1-2; 10 positions match TRBD1. Trimming took 8 bases from V and 6 from J; bases not matched to a gene: 15. The germline CDR1 and CDR2 sequences are PRHDT and FYEKMQ (reference sequence). The CDR3 sequence is 16 residues long. The CDR3 spells CASGFVPGQGKDGYTF. The CDR3, as DNA: TGTGCCAGCGGATTTGTCCCGGGACAGGGGAAAGATGGCTACACCTTC.

J is TRBJ1-4 and V is TRBV7-2; 7 bases are a match to TRBD1. The CDR3 has 15 amino acids. J lost 7 bases, V lost 1 base, and 6 bases had no gene match. CDR1 is SGHTA, CDR2 FQGNSA, per germline. In DNA, the CDR3 is TGTGCCAGCAGCTTAGGGCAGGGGGTGGCTGAAAAACTGTTTTTT. As protein: CASSLGQGVAEKLFF.

In this sample, this clonotype turned up many times. The CDR3 DNA is TGCGCCAGCAGCCCAAGACTAGCGGGGGCAGGGACCCAGTACTTC. Translating gives CASSPRLAGAGTQYF. V gene TRBV4-3 combines with J gene TRBJ2-5; 12 bases align to TRBD2. V was pared by 4 bases and J by 7 bases, with 7 bases of the junction left unmatched. Germline V lookup: CDR1 LGHNA, CDR2 YSLEER. This CDR3 is built from 15 residues.

There are many counts of this clonotype. This chain uses TRBV7-2 with TRBJ2-3; TRBD2 matches at 8 bases. V trimming: 5 bases; J trimming: 7 bases; junction bases outside the gene matches: 14. Germline CDR1 is SGHTA and CDR2 is FQGNSA. The CDR3 has 16 residues. The DNA for the CDR3 is TGTGCCAGCAGCCTGAGCGGGGGAGACCCGGGGTATACGCAGTATTTT. It is translated as CASSLSGGDPGYTQYF.

This clonotype was observed a handful of times. The chain has TRBV2 and TRBJ1-2; D possibly corresponds to TRBD1 (5 bases). V lost 7 bases and J lost 7, with 22 bases in between. The CDR3 is made up of 15 amino acids. Germline CDR1 reads SNHLY; CDR2 reads FYNNEI. The CDR3 DNA reads TGTGCCAGCACCCCCTCCGGGGCGAAGCAGGCTGGCTACACCTTC. This sequence encodes CASTPSGAKQAGYTF.